Each of the 6 T cell receptor beta chains below was sequenced from the same sample in a study of regulatory T cells in long-lasting Graves disease (dated by TCRdb to the early 2020s). The library was produced with multiplex PCR. These reads were obtained on an Illumina HiSeq 4000. To build TCR beta libraries, CDR3 regions were amplified by Arm-PCR using iRepertoire HTBI primers. In TCRdb, the public reads were trimmed at Q25 with fastp and aligned with MiXCR, with productive beta chains retained. Identical CDR3 proteins give one entry, which carries the most common genes and DNA. In this sample the table shows roughly 450,000 distinct CDR3 sequences, less than 25% of which occur a single time. The ten most abundant clones make up roughly 8% of the sample. The time point label here, explained by the study, means: persistent/refractory GD, antithyroid drugs over 5 years with positive TRAb. For both TCR sequencing and RNA sequencing, RNA was extracted from PBMCs using TRIzol.

Sequenced material: peripheral blood mononuclear cells (PBMCs), taken when the disease was refractory, from a patient treated with antithyroid drugs. The receptors derive from a female donor with Graves disease.

This chain uses TRBV28 with TRBJ2-2; 9 bases are a match to TRBD2. The CDR3 spans 14 residues. Trimming cost V 9 bases and J 6 bases; bases outside gene matches: 8. The germline CDR1 and CDR2 sequences are MDHEN and SYDVKM. CDR3 in amino acids: CASVSGSWPGELFF. The CDR3 nucleotides read TGTGCCAGTGTTAGCGGGAGCTGGCCCGGGGAGCTGTTTTTT. Based on the CDR3 plus reference TRBV28 and TRBJ2-2, the full variable domain is DVKVTQSSRYLVKRTGEKVFLECVQDMDHENMFWYRQDPGLGLRLIYFSYDVKMKEKGDIPEGYSVSREKKERFSLILESASTNQTSMYLCASVSGSWPGELFFGEGSRLTVL.

Concerning this clonotype itself: Just one base apart from a much larger clone, this may be a read error. The chain joins TRBV6-9 to TRBJ1-1, with D unclear. CDR1 and CDR2 (germline): MNHGY, SVAAGI. CDR3 length: 13 residues. CDR3 in amino acids: CVSSYYGDTEAFF. The CDR3 nucleotides are TGTGTCAGCAGTTATTACGGGGACACTGAAGCTTTCTTT.

The chain joins TRBV12-3 or TRBV12-4 to TRBJ2-2, with D maybe TRBD2 (5 bases). Trimming removed 3 bases at V and 1 base at J, with 9 bases between. The CDR3 loop spans 15 amino acids. The DNA for the CDR3 is TGTGCCAGCAGTTTGGGAGCGGAGAACACCGGGGAGCTGTTTTTT. It translates to CASSLGAENTGELFF.

Ten or more counts support this clonotype. The V gene is TRBV6-1, the J gene TRBJ1-4, with D unresolved. Looked up from germline, CDR1 is MNHNS and CDR2 is SASEGT. The CDR3 runs to 13 residues. V shed 6 bases and J shed 4 bases, with 9 bases lying between them. CDR3 loop: CASRSSGNEKLFF. For the CDR3, the DNA is TGTGCCAGCAGATCATCGGGTAATGAAAAACTGTTTTTT.

This clonotype was observed a handful of times. This rearrangement joins TRBV18 to TRBJ2-5; possibly TRBD1 for D (6 bases). The germline V and J ends were trimmed by 3 bases and 4 bases, with 15 bases remaining between them. This CDR3 contains 15 residues. Looked up from germline, CDR1 is KGHSH and CDR2 is LQKENI. The CDR3 loop reads CASSPEQGRSETQYF. The CDR3 nucleotides read TGTGCCAGCTCACCGGAACAGGGCAGGTCAGAGACCCAGTACTTC.

The chain combines TRBV20-1 with TRBJ2-2; D ambiguous. The CDR3 consists of 12 residues. The ends were cut back, 5 bases at V and 6 bases at J, with 10 bases in the middle. Germline lookup yields CDR1 DFQATT and CDR2 SNEGSKA (reference sequence). The CDR3 sequence is CSASRPAGELFF. The DNA of the CDR3 is TGCAGTGCTTCCCGTCCTGCCGGGGAGCTGTTTTTT.